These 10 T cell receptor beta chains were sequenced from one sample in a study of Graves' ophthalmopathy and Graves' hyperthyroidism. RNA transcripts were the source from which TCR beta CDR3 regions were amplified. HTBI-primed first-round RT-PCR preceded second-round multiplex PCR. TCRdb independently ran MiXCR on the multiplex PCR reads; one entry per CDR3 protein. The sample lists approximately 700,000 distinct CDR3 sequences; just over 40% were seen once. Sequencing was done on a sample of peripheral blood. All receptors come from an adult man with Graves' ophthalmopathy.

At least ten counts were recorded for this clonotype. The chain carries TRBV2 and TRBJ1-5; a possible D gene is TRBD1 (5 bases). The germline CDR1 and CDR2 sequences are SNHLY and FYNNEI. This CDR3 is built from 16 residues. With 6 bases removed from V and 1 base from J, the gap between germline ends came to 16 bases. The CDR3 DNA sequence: TGTGCCAGCAGGACGCAGGGTGTCATAAGCAATCAGCCCCAGCATTTT. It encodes CASRTQGVISNQPQHF.

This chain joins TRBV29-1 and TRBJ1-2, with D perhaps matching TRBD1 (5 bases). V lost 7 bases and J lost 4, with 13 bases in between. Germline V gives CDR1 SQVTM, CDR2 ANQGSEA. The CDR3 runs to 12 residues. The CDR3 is CSGGDGPYGYTF. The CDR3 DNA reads TGCAGCGGGGGGGACGGTCCCTATGGCTACACCTTC. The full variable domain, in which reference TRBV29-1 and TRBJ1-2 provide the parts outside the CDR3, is SAVISQKPSRDICQRGTSLTIQCQVDSQVTMMFWYRQQPGQSLTLIATANQGSEATYESGFVIDKFPISRPNLTFSTLTVSNMSPEDSSIYLCSGGDGPYGYTFGSGTRLTVV.

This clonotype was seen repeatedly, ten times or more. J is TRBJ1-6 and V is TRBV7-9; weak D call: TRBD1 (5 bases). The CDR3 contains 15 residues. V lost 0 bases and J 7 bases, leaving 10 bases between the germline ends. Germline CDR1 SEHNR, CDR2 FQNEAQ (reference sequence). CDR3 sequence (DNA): TGTGCCAGCAGCTTAGCAGGGACGGAGAATTCACCCCTCCACTTT. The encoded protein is CASSLAGTENSPLHF.

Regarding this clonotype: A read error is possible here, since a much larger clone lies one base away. DNA of the CDR3: TGCGCCAGCAGCCCCAACGGGGGGCACGTCTCCTACGAGCAGTACTTC. Translating gives CASSPNGGHVSYEQYF. The V gene is TRBV7-2, the J gene TRBJ2-7; tentatively, D is TRBD2 (7 bases). Germline V gene sequence: CDR1 SGHTA, CDR2 FQGNSA. The CDR3 has 16 amino acids.

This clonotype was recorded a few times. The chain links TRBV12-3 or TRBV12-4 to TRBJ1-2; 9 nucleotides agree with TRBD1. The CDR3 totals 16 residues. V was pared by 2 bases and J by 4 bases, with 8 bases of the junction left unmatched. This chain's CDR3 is CASSLSGTGKSYGYTF. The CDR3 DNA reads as TGTGCCAGCAGTTTATCCGGGACAGGGAAAAGCTATGGCTACACCTTC.

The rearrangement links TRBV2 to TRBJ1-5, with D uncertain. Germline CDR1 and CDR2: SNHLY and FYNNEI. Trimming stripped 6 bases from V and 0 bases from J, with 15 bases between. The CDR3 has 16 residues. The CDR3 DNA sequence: TGTGCCAGCAGCACACGAGACACCAATAGCAATCAGCCCCAGCATTTT. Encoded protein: CASSTRDTNSNQPQHF.

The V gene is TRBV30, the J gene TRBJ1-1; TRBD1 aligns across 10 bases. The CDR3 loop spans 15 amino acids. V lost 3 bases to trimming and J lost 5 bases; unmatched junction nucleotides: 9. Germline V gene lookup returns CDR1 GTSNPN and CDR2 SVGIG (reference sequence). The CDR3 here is CAWSLTGGAWTEAFF. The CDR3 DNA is TGTGCCTGGAGCCTGACAGGGGGCGCCTGGACTGAAGCTTTCTTT.

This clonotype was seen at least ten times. In nucleotides, the CDR3 is TGTGCCAGCAGTTACTCCCTAGCGGGAGGACAAGAGACCCAGTACTTC. It codes for CASSYSLAGGQETQYF. V gene TRBV6-6 combines with J gene TRBJ2-5; 11 bases match TRBD2. The CDR3 sequence is 16 residues long. With V trimmed by 0 bases and J by 2 bases, 2 bases remained unmatched. Germline-derived CDR1 and CDR2 are MNHNY and SVGAGI (reference sequence).

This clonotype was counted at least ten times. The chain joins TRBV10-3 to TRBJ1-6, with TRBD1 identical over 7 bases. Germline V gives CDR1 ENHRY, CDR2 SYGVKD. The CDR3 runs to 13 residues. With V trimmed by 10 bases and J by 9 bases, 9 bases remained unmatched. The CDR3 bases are TGTGCCAGTCAGACAGGGTCCTCTTCACCCCTCCACTTT. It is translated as CASQTGSSSPLHF.

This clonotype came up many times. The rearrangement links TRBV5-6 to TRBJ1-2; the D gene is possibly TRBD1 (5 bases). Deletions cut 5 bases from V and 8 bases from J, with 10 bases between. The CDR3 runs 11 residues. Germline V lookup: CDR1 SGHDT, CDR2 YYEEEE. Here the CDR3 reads CASSWDQGYTF. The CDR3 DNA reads TGTGCCAGCAGTTGGGACCAGGGCTACACCTTC. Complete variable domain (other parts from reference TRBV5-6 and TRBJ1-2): DAGVTQSPTHLIKTRGQQVTLRCSPKSGHDTVSWYQQALGQGPQFIFQYYEEEERQRGNFPDRFSGHQFPNYSSELNVNALLLGDSALYLCASSWDQGYTFGSGTRLTVV.